The 6 T cell receptor beta chains below were found in one sample sequenced in a study of PD-1 blockade in classical Hodgkin lymphoma. The protocol was immunoSEQ multiplex PCR, while the TCRdb copy is restricted to in-frame clones and leaves out a portion. The sample contains 50,000 or so clones, around 75% of which appear only once. All patients experienced relapse after autologous stem cell transplantation, and brentuximab vedotin exposure was variable. Specimen: peripheral blood mononuclear cells (PBMCs), collected before the second cycle of nivolumab. The receptors stem from a human donor with classical Hodgkin lymphoma.

The chain uses TRBV7-6 and TRBJ2-1, with D possibly TRBD2 on 5 matching bases. Germline assignment: CDR1 SGHVS and CDR2 FNYEAQ. Trimming shortened V by 0 bases and J by 0 bases, and 9 bases separated the two germline ends. The CDR3 has 16 amino acids. The CDR3, as DNA: TGTGCCAGCAGCTTAGCGGGCGGGTTCTCCTACAATGAGCAGTTCTTC. The encoded protein is CASSLAGGFSYNEQFF.

The chain recombines TRBV6-5 with TRBJ2-1, with TRBD2 matching over 7 bases. The V gene end was trimmed by 4 bases and the J gene end by 7 bases; junction bases not matched to a gene: 10. The CDR3 totals 15 residues. From germline, CDR1 is MNHEY and CDR2 SVGAGI. The CDR3, as DNA: TGTGCCAGCAGTTCCCTAGCGGTCTTAGGGAATGAGCAGTTCTTC. Protein product: CASSSLAVLGNEQFF.

The chain is built from TRBV18 and TRBJ2-7, with a weak D call TRBD2 (5 bases). The germline V and J ends were trimmed by 6 bases and 6 bases, with 27 bases remaining between them. The V gene's germline CDR1 is KGHSH and CDR2 LQKENI. The CDR3 has 17 amino acids. The DNA for the CDR3 is TGTGCCAGCTCGCACCTCCCCCTGGACGCCGGGAATCTCGAGCAGTACTTC. Its protein is CASSHLPLDAGNLEQYF.

The rearrangement joins TRBV5-1 to TRBJ1-2; a weak D match, TRBD1 (6 bases). Germline CDR1 reads SGHRS; CDR2 reads YFSETQ. The CDR3 spans 15 residues. The germline V and J ends were trimmed by 2 bases and 4 bases, with 15 bases remaining between them. The CDR3 coding sequence is TGCGCCAGCAGCTTAAATCAGGGGTTCGGCTATGGCTACACCTTC. Translation gives CASSLNQGFGYGYTF.

The chain recombines TRBV19 with TRBJ2-7; TRBD2 matches 12 bases. V trimming: 3 bases; J trimming: 2 bases; junction bases outside the gene matches: 8. The germline CDR1 and CDR2 sequences are LNHDA and SQIVND (reference sequence). CDR3 length: 17 amino acids. CDR3 protein: CASSIKALAGGTYEQYF. CDR3 bases: TGTGCCAGTAGTATTAAGGCCCTAGCGGGGGGGACCTACGAGCAGTACTTC. Full variable domain (missing parts from reference TRBV19 and TRBJ2-7): DGGITQSPKYLFRKEGQNVTLSCEQNLNHDAMYWYRQDPGQGLRLIYYSQIVNDFQKGDIAEGYSVSREKKESFPLTVTSAQKNPTAFYLCASSIKALAGGTYEQYFGPGTRLTVT.

The chain combines TRBV18 with TRBJ1-2; D call uncertain. V dropped 3 bases and J dropped 8 bases, with 22 bases sitting between them. CDR3 length equals 16 residues. Germline CDR1 KGHSH, CDR2 LQKENI. For the CDR3, the DNA is TGTGCCAGCTCACCCAAATTGGCGGCAGAGAGTGGCGGCTACACCTTC. Residues: CASSPKLAAESGGYTF.